Below, 7 T cell receptor beta chains from the same sample are listed, as sequenced in a study of T cells after posttransplantation cyclophosphamide (dated by TCRdb to the mid-2010s). Library preparation used the immunoSEQ multiplex PCR assay. The table was pulled from immuneACCESS by TCRdb, which kept in-frame rearrangements only. Such tables lose some clones; where checked, under half of the loss comes from unresolved V genes, and the rest has no known cause. For this sample the table reports around 35,000 clones, with no clone seen just once. 6.5% to 8% of the sample lies in the top ten. Material: PBMCs. The origin of the receptors is a woman in her 50s in good health and a related stem cell transplant donor.

This clone was counted between two and nine times. V is TRBV29-1 and J is TRBJ1-2, with 7 positions matching TRBD1. The germline V gene has CDR1 SQVTM and CDR2 ANQGSEA. The CDR3 covers 12 residues. Trimming at V came to 8 bases and at J to 8 bases, leaving 11 bases not matched to a gene. The CDR3 DNA reads TGCAGCCTGGGACAGTTGCATGAAGGCTACACCTTC. Translated: CSLGQLHEGYTF.

Many counts were recorded for this clone. The chain couples TRBV24-1 to TRBJ1-5, with D uncertain. Trimming cost V 4 bases and J 3 bases, with 12 bases left between them. Germline CDR1 KGHDR, CDR2 SFDVKD. This CDR3 is 15 amino acids long. For the CDR3, the DNA is TGTGCCACCAGTGACCGTGAGGGCACCAATCAGCCCCAGCATTTT. Translating it yields CATSDREGTNQPQHF.

The sample holds many counts of this clone. V gene TRBV11-2 combines with J gene TRBJ1-1; D unclear. Trimming shortened V by 5 bases and J by 1 base, and 8 bases separated the two germline ends. The V gene's germline CDR1 is SGHAT and CDR2 FQNNGV. The CDR3 extends over 13 amino acids. The CDR3 DNA sequence: TGTGCCAGCAGCCCGGACTGGAACACTGAAGCTTTCTTT. It is translated as CASSPDWNTEAFF.

This clone was picked up many times. This rearrangement joins TRBV7-9 to TRBJ2-2, with TRBD1 matching 7 bases. V shed 3 bases, J shed 2 bases, and the junction held 6 bases outside the gene matches. CDR1 and CDR2 (germline): SEHNR, FQNEAQ (reference sequence). This CDR3 region has 16 residues. CDR3 coding DNA: TGTGCCAGCAGCTTCTCGGGACAGATAAACACCGGGGAGCTGTTTTTT. Translated, it gives CASSFSGQINTGELFF.

This clone showed up many times. V gene TRBV11-3 combines with J gene TRBJ2-1; no firm D call. Trimming took off 3 bases at V and 9 bases at J, with 12 bases between the two ends. The germline V gene has CDR1 SGHNT and CDR2 YENEEA. The CDR3 is 13 residues long. CDR3: CASSLTPSGEQFF. The CDR3 DNA reads TGTGCCAGCAGCTTGACTCCGTCGGGTGAGCAGTTCTTC. The full variable domain, its missing parts supplied by reference TRBV11-3 and TRBJ2-1, is EAGVVQSPRYKIIEKKQPVAFWCNPISGHNTLYWYLQNLGQGPELLIRYENEEAVDDSQLPKDRFSAERLKGVDSTLKIQPAELGDSAVYLCASSLTPSGEQFFGPGTRLTVL.

This clone was recorded at least ten times. The rearrangement uses TRBV6-4 and TRBJ2-5; TRBD1 agrees at 9 bases. Trimming removed 6 bases from V and 5 bases from J; junction bases left unmatched: 4. The CDR3 length is 13 residues. Germline CDR1 and CDR2: MRHNA and SNTAGT. CDR3 amino acids: CASRGTGRETQYF. Here the CDR3 DNA reads TGTGCCAGCAGGGGGACAGGGCGCGAGACCCAGTACTTC.

The chain combines TRBV20-1 with TRBJ1-5; D gene unclear. CDR1 and CDR2 from the germline V gene are DFQATT and SNEGSKA (reference sequence). This CDR3 has 11 residues. V was shortened by 3 bases and J by 6 bases, with 6 bases between the two germline ends. This CDR3 is CSARSGQPQHF. The CDR3 DNA follows: TGCAGTGCTAGGTCCGGTCAGCCCCAGCATTTT.